The sequence of this TCR beta chain was determined in a study of CXCR3-negative and CXCR3-positive naive CD8 T cells. Concerning this clonotype: Its antigen remains unidentified.

Study-wide findings and caveats: Relative to CXCR3-negative naive cells, CXCR3-positive naive cells had more hydrophobic TRB CDR3s.

CDR1 and CDR2 (germline): SQVTM, ANQGSEA. The CDR3 contains 11 residues. The TRB libraries of cDNA were built by UMI-labeled 5' RACE. For each CDR3 protein, TCRdb gives one entry from its re-call of the 5' RACE reads, without DNA. Its table records some 120,000 distinct CDR3 sequences. The V call is TRBV29-1, the J call TRBJ1-4. Sequenced input: naive CXCR3+ CD8+ T cells from blood. Subset given: CD45RO-CCR7+CD27+CD95- naive CD8+ T cells expressing CXCR3 (TNR3+). This receptor was obtained from a human donor in good health. Some clones in this sample may be carry-over from other donors' samples. CDR3 residues: CSVVANEKLFF.